Presented here are 30 T cell receptor beta chains from one specimen sequenced in a study of T-cell memory formation after mild COVID-19. TCRdb ran MiXCR on the 5' RACE reads and lists one entry per CDR3 protein. This table has 200,000 to 250,000 distinct CDR3 sequences, 9% to 10% appearing once. Sample: PBMCs or a T cell subset sorted from them (not recorded which). Receptors originate from a man younger than 35 who had mild COVID-19 (a few samples of this study predate the infection). Cell type and time point are not known.

This clonotype was counted only a few times. Written as DNA, the CDR3 is TGCAGCGTTGTCTTCCACGGACTAGCTGTTGATGAGCAGTTCTTC. Translation gives CSVVFHGLAVDEQFF. The chain uses TRBV29-1 and TRBJ2-1, with 8 positions matching TRBD2. The V segment lost 4 bases and the J segment 8 bases; nucleotides outside the gene matches: 13. The CDR3 covers 15 residues. Germline values: CDR1 SQVTM, CDR2 ANQGSEA.

The chain joins TRBV3-1 to TRBJ2-3; unclear D gene. Trimming stripped 10 bases from V and 9 bases from J, with 14 bases between. Germline lookup yields CDR1 LGHDT and CDR2 YNNKEL (reference sequence). The CDR3 is made up of 11 amino acids. The CDR3 protein is CATADVLTQYF. DNA for the CDR3: TGTGCCACAGCAGACGTCCTAACGCAGTATTTT.

The V and J genes are TRBV5-1 and TRBJ2-5; 10 bases align to TRBD1. This CDR3 is built from 14 residues. Germline V gives CDR1 SGHRS, CDR2 YFSETQ. V lost 4 bases to trimming and J lost 6 bases; unmatched junction nucleotides: 6. The CDR3 sequence: CASSTTGGEKTQYF. The CDR3 DNA sequence: TGCGCCAGCAGCACGACAGGGGGCGAGAAGACCCAGTACTTC.

The chain has TRBV27 and TRBJ2-6; D ambiguous. Germline CDR1 and CDR2: MNHEY and SMNVEV (reference sequence). The CDR3 totals 15 residues. Trimming removed 0 bases at V and 0 bases at J, with 3 bases between. The CDR3 DNA follows: TGTGCCAGCAGTTTATCCGTCTCTGGGGCCAACGTCCTGACTTTC. Translating gives CASSLSVSGANVLTF.

This clonotype turned up a few times. The chain carries TRBV5-4 and TRBJ2-1, with 10 bases aligning to TRBD2. V was clipped by 2 bases and J by 6 bases; unmatched bases: 5. Germline CDR1 SGHNT, CDR2 YYREEE (reference sequence). CDR3 length equals 15 residues. CDR3 loop: CASSFSGTSVNEQFF. CDR3 nucleotides: TGTGCCAGCAGCTTTTCCGGGACTAGCGTCAATGAGCAGTTCTTC.

J is TRBJ1-2 and V is TRBV6-5; D may be TRBD1 (6 bases). This CDR3 has 15 residues. The V end was cut by 6 bases, the J end by 5 bases, with 19 bases between. CDR1 and CDR2 from the germline V gene are MNHEY and SVGAGI. CDR3: CASRGWTEGPYGYTF. DNA of the CDR3: TGTGCCAGCAGGGGATGGACAGAGGGCCCTTATGGCTACACCTTC.

This clonotype occurred a few times. The rearrangement links TRBV27 to TRBJ1-6; a weak D match, TRBD1 (5 bases). The V end lost 3 bases, the J end lost 11 bases, and 14 bases lay between the germline ends. Germline CDR1 MNHEY, CDR2 SMNVEV (reference sequence). The CDR3 is 14 amino acids. The CDR3 loop reads CASSLQGSGTPLHF. DNA for the CDR3: TGTGCCAGCAGTTTGCAGGGAAGTGGGACACCCCTCCACTTT.

V gene TRBV20-1 combines with J gene TRBJ1-1; D possibly corresponds to TRBD1 (6 bases). The CDR3 contains 13 residues. CDR1 and CDR2 from the germline V gene are DFQATT and SNEGSKA (reference sequence). V was pared by 0 bases and J by 9 bases, with 14 bases between. This CDR3 is CSARDIGGEKAFF. CDR3 nucleotides: TGCAGTGCTAGAGATATTGGGGGCGAGAAAGCTTTCTTT.

This clonotype was seen repeatedly, ten times or more. This chain joins TRBV5-1 and TRBJ2-2; 8 bases map to TRBD2. This CDR3 contains 18 residues. Per germline, CDR1 SGHRS and CDR2 YFSETQ. The trim removed 3 bases at V and 4 bases at J, leaving 14 bases unmatched. CDR3 nucleotide sequence: TGCGCCAGCAGCTCGTATGGGGTTGTAGCGGGGTCCACCGGGGAGCTGTTTTTT. This translates into CASSSYGVVAGSTGELFF.

This sequence joins TRBV28 and TRBJ2-7; 9 positions match TRBD2. The CDR3 length is 14 residues. After removal of 6 bases from V and 6 bases from J, the junction contained 9 bases not matched to a gene. Germline CDR1 reads MDHEN; CDR2 reads SYDVKM. The CDR3 sequence is CASSSAGGAVEQYV. The CDR3 bases are TGTGCCAGCAGCTCAGCGGGGGGAGCGGTCGAGCAGTACGTC.

This clonotype turned up a few times. The chain employs TRBV7-2 and TRBJ1-1, with 7 bases aligning to TRBD1. The CDR3 has 14 residues. Germline values: CDR1 SGHTA, CDR2 FQGNSA. Trimming at V came to 5 bases and at J to 4 bases, leaving 7 bases not matched to a gene. CDR3 sequence reads: CASSRQGRGTEAFF. CDR3 coding DNA: TGTGCCAGCAGCCGACAGGGCCGAGGCACTGAAGCTTTCTTT.

This clonotype appeared many times. V usage is TRBV20-1 and J usage is TRBJ2-1, with D possibly TRBD2 on 7 matching bases. Deletions cut 0 bases from V and 4 bases from J, with 10 bases between. CDR3 length equals 14 residues. Germline CDR1 and CDR2: DFQATT and SNEGSKA (reference sequence). The CDR3 nucleotides read TGCAGTGCTAGAGACGGGGGGCGTTACAATGAGCAGTTCTTC. Translated: CSARDGGRYNEQFF.

The rearrangement uses TRBV12-3 or TRBV12-4 and TRBJ2-3; 7 bases fit TRBD2. Losses at the gene ends were 3 bases for V and 1 base for J; bases not matched to a gene: 4. The CDR3 contains 15 residues. CDR3 amino acids: CASSLRGMGTDTQYF. The CDR3 coding sequence is TGTGCCAGCAGTTTGCGGGGGATGGGCACAGATACGCAGTATTTT.

This clonotype has only a few counts. V is TRBV5-1 and J is TRBJ1-2; tentative D call: TRBD1 (5 bases). V lost 2 bases, J lost 4 bases, and 15 bases lay in between. This CDR3 region has 15 residues. CDR1 and CDR2 (germline): SGHRS, YFSETQ. CDR3 nucleotide sequence: TGCGCCAGCAGCTTAGGTAATCAAGGGGCCTATGGCTACACCTTC. Protein sequence: CASSLGNQGAYGYTF. The full variable domain, in which reference TRBV5-1 and TRBJ1-2 provide the parts outside the CDR3, is KAGVTQTPRYLIKTRGQQVTLSCSPISGHRSVSWYQQTPGQGLQFLFEYFSETQRNKGNFPGRFSGRQFSNSRSEMNVSTLELGDSALYLCASSLGNQGAYGYTFGSGTRLTVV.

This clonotype appeared a few times. J is TRBJ2-2 and V is TRBV5-1; TRBD1 aligns across 8 bases. Losses at the gene ends were 3 bases for V and 6 bases for J; bases not matched to a gene: 4. CDR1 and CDR2 from the germline V gene are SGHRS and YFSETQ. This CDR3 has 14 amino acids. The CDR3 region has the DNA TGCGCCAGCAGCTCGGGACAGGTATCCGGGGAGCTGTTTTTT. Residues: CASSSGQVSGELFF.

This clonotype was observed a few times. The chain uses TRBV23-1 and TRBJ2-7; D ambiguous. TRBV23-1 carries the ORF label, with uncertain function. The CDR3 has 18 residues. With 8 bases removed from V and 2 bases from J, the gap between germline ends came to 28 bases. CDR3 in DNA: TGCGCCAGCGCATCCCTCGACTCCGATACAAGCCCTCCCTACGAGCAGTACGTC. Translation gives CASASLDSDTSPPYEQYV.

The chain has TRBV5-1 and TRBJ2-3, with D maybe TRBD2 (7 bases). V was pared by 4 bases and J by 2 bases, with 14 bases between. This CDR3 region has 15 residues. In germline, CDR1 is SGHRS, CDR2 YFSETQ. CDR3 amino acids: CASSRRGGPTDTQYF. In nucleotides, the CDR3 is TGCGCCAGCAGCAGAAGGGGGGGCCCCACAGATACGCAGTATTTT.

This clonotype was observed at least ten times. The chain couples TRBV4-2 to TRBJ2-7, with 10 bases that match TRBD1. The CDR3 is 17 amino acids. Germline V gene data show CDR1 as LGHNA and CDR2 as YNFKEQ. V lost 1 base to trimming and J lost 1 base; unmatched junction nucleotides: 7. As DNA, the CDR3 is TGTGCCAGCAGCCAAGGATGGGGACAGGGGCCGTCCTACGAGCAGTACTTC. Amino acid sequence: CASSQGWGQGPSYEQYF.

The chain joins TRBV4-3 to TRBJ2-3; no clear D. Trimming shortened V by 0 bases and J by 1 base, and 14 bases separated the two germline ends. The CDR3 consists of 17 residues. Per the germline V gene, CDR1 is LGHNA and CDR2 is YSLEER. The CDR3 region is CASSQDGLSWGTDTQYF. The CDR3 DNA is TGCGCCAGCAGCCAAGACGGGCTTAGTTGGGGCACAGATACGCAGTATTTT.

This clonotype was counted at least ten times. The rearrangement uses TRBV7-9 and TRBJ1-5; D may be TRBD1 (5 bases). The CDR3 runs 14 residues. Germline V gives CDR1 SEHNR, CDR2 FQNEAQ (reference sequence). V lost 0 bases and J lost 2, with 5 bases in between. Here the CDR3 DNA reads TGTGCCAGCAGCTTAGCGACAGGCAATCAGCCCCAGCATTTT. Its translation is CASSLATGNQPQHF.

This chain joins TRBV29-1 and TRBJ2-7, with TRBD1 matching over 7 bases. The CDR3 contains 13 residues. The germline V gene encodes CDR1 SQVTM and CDR2 ANQGSEA. The ends lost 5 bases at V and 7 bases at J; junction bases unmatched: 11. CDR3 DNA: TGCAGCGTTAATAGAGAGGGGGCGAGTGAGCAGTACGTC. It yields the protein CSVNREGASEQYV.

This clonotype has ten or more counts. In DNA, the CDR3 is TGCGCCAGCAGCTTTCAGGGATTCGCGGGAGATACGCAGTATTTT. It yields the protein CASSFQGFAGDTQYF. The rearrangement joins TRBV5-1 to TRBJ2-3; D may be TRBD1 or TRBD2 (5 bases each). Trimming stripped 2 bases from V and 5 bases from J, with 15 bases between. The germline V gene has CDR1 SGHRS and CDR2 YFSETQ. The CDR3 runs to 15 residues. The whole variable domain, remainder taken from reference TRBV5-1 and TRBJ2-3, is KAGVTQTPRYLIKTRGQQVTLSCSPISGHRSVSWYQQTPGQGLQFLFEYFSETQRNKGNFPGRFSGRQFSNSRSEMNVSTLELGDSALYLCASSFQGFAGDTQYFGPGTRLTVL.

The chain combines TRBV5-1 with TRBJ2-7; 7 bases align to TRBD2. V lost 3 bases and J lost 7; bases outside the gene matches: 7. Germline lookup yields CDR1 SGHRS and CDR2 YFSETQ. The CDR3 has 13 residues. CDR3 residues: CASSWRGGREQYV. DNA of the CDR3: TGCGCCAGCAGCTGGCGGGGAGGGCGGGAGCAGTACGTC.

This clonotype was picked up a small number of times. The chain links TRBV4-3 to TRBJ1-4, with 9 positions matching TRBD1. The CDR3 is 20 residues long. Germline lookup yields CDR1 LGHNA and CDR2 YSLEER. Unmatched junction bases numbered 12, after V lost 1 base and J lost 0 bases. The CDR3 DNA sequence: TGCGCCAGCAGCCAAGGAAAAAGAGGGACAGGGTTAACAACTAATGAAAAACTGTTTTTT. This sequence encodes CASSQGKRGTGLTTNEKLFF.

This clonotype was observed a handful of times. V gene TRBV10-3 combines with J gene TRBJ2-5, with a weak D call TRBD1 (6 bases). Trimming took off 4 bases at V and 5 bases at J, with 14 bases between the two ends. Per germline, CDR1 ENHRY and CDR2 SYGVKD. The length of the CDR3 is 14 residues. CDR3 residues: CAISAGFRGETQYF. The CDR3 coding sequence is TGTGCCATCAGTGCTGGTTTCAGGGGTGAGACCCAGTACTTC.

V usage is TRBV20-1 and J usage is TRBJ2-3, with 8 positions matching TRBD1. Germline CDR1 DFQATT, CDR2 SNEGSKA (reference sequence). With 4 bases clipped from V and 0 bases from J, the junction kept 3 bases outside the gene matches. The CDR3 length is 14 residues. In nucleotides, the CDR3 is TGCAGTGCTAAAAGGACAGGGAGCACAGATACGCAGTATTTT. It yields the protein CSAKRTGSTDTQYF.

There are many counts of this clonotype. V is TRBV4-1 and J is TRBJ2-5, with unresolved D. V was cut by 0 bases and J by 2 bases, with 10 bases left in between. The CDR3 covers 15 residues. Germline CDR1 and CDR2: MGHRA and YSYEKL. CDR3: CASSQEYSGQETQYF. The CDR3 DNA sequence: TGCGCCAGCAGCCAAGAATATTCCGGACAAGAGACCCAGTACTTC.

This clonotype was seen repeatedly, ten times or more. V is TRBV5-1 and J is TRBJ1-1; perhaps TRBD1 as D (5 bases). Germline V lookup: CDR1 SGHRS, CDR2 YFSETQ. This CDR3 is 14 amino acids long. Trimming pared 1 base from V and 1 base from J, leaving 8 bases between. The CDR3: CASSLWGGNTEAFF. The CDR3 bases are TGCGCCAGCAGCTTGTGGGGGGGGAACACTGAAGCTTTCTTT.

This clonotype was seen a few times. The chain has TRBV12-3 or TRBV12-4 and TRBJ2-3, with TRBD2 matching 12 bases. With V trimmed by 5 bases and J by 1 base, 1 base remained unmatched. CDR3 length equals 15 residues. Here the CDR3 DNA reads TGTGCCAGCAGTAGGACTAGCGGGGGCACAGATACGCAGTATTTT. Amino acid sequence: CASSRTSGGTDTQYF.

The rearrangement links TRBV18 to TRBJ1-5; D possibly corresponds to TRBD1 (5 bases). Trimming took off 3 bases at V and 11 bases at J, with 14 bases between the two ends. CDR1 is KGHSH and CDR2 is LQKENI in the germline V gene. The CDR3 totals 13 residues. CDR3 DNA sequence: TGTGCCAGCTCACCCCGCGGGCCAGGGTCCCAGCATTTT. Translating gives CASSPRGPGSQHF.